A single sample is the source of the 16 T cell receptor beta chains below, sequenced in a study of liver allograft versus peripheral blood T cells. Background on the study: Recipients' peripheral blood supplied the T cell receptor repertoires against which those in transplanted livers were compared.

TCRdb fed the reads into MiXCR, producing one record per CDR3 protein. The table records roughly 6,700 distinct CDR3 sequences, 15% to 20% of them present only once. The receptor set was obtained from a human patient who had a liver transplant. Some T cells may be supplied by the graft donor.

V is TRBV13 and J is TRBJ2-3; D gene ambiguous. Germline V gene lookup returns CDR1 PRHDT and CDR2 FYEKMQ (reference sequence). V was trimmed by 2 bases and J by 0 bases, leaving 9 bases between them. The CDR3 consists of 15 residues. CDR3 protein: CASSLNIPSTDTQYF. The CDR3 DNA follows: TGTGCCAGCAGCTTAAACATCCCTAGCACAGATACGCAGTATTTT. The variable domain in full, with the rest retrieved from reference TRBV13 and TRBJ2-3, is AAGVIQSPRHLIKEKRETATLKCYPIPRHDTVYWYQQGPGQDPQFLISFYEKMQSDKGSIPDRFSAQQFSDYHSELNMSSLELGDSALYFCASSLNIPSTDTQYFGPGTRLTVL.

The chain is built from TRBV7-9 and TRBJ1-2, with 8 bases that match TRBD1. The CDR3 loop spans 13 amino acids. V lost 8 bases, J lost 5 bases, and 7 bases stayed unmatched. Germline V lookup: CDR1 SEHNR, CDR2 FQNEAQ (reference sequence). The CDR3 sequence is CASASTGAYGYTF. DNA for the CDR3: TGTGCCAGCGCATCGACAGGGGCTTATGGCTACACCTTC.

The count of this clonotype is one. A much larger clone sits a single nucleotide away, making a read error possible. The CDR3 does not end in the conserved phenylalanine or tryptophan, so this is likely a read error. The J gene is TRBJ1-6, the V gene TRBV5-4; no definite D call. Germline CDR1 reads SGHNT; CDR2 reads YYREEE (reference sequence). CDR3 length: 13 residues. Trimming left V 1 base short and J 11 bases short, with 10 bases between. In nucleotides, the CDR3 is TGTGCCAGCAGCTTGCAACGCGGAACACCCCTCCACTCT. Its protein is CASSLQRGTPLHS.

This clonotype turned up a few times. The chain carries TRBV27 and TRBJ1-5; D remains ambiguous. The CDR3 covers 15 residues. The germline V gene encodes CDR1 MNHEY and CDR2 SMNVEV (reference sequence). The ends were cut back, 5 bases at V and 3 bases at J, with 14 bases in the middle. This chain's CDR3 is CASSPLDAYNQPQHF. The DNA for the CDR3 is TGTGCCAGCAGTCCCCTGGACGCCTACAATCAGCCCCAGCATTTT.

This clonotype came up a few times. The chain recombines TRBV5-6 with TRBJ1-2; D unresolved. The CDR3 runs 13 residues. The V and J ends lost 0 bases and 5 bases respectively, with 8 bases between them. Germline assignment: CDR1 SGHDT and CDR2 YYEEEE. CDR3 DNA: TGTGCCAGCAGCTTGGACCACAGTTATGGCTACACCTTC. It translates to CASSLDHSYGYTF.

This clonotype appeared a few times. The J gene is TRBJ1-1, the V gene TRBV10-3; D remains unclear. Germline CDR1 reads ENHRY; CDR2 reads SYGVKD. V was shortened by 5 bases and J by 3 bases, with 19 bases between the two germline ends. The CDR3 is 16 residues long. CDR3 sequence (DNA): TGTGCCATCAGTCAAAGTTGGAATGGTCCGGACACTGAAGCTTTCTTT. It encodes CAISQSWNGPDTEAFF.

This clonotype was counted many times. The genes are TRBV6-5 and TRBJ1-1; possibly TRBD1 for D (6 bases). The ends were cut back, 6 bases at V and 4 bases at J, with 12 bases in the middle. This CDR3 has 13 residues. Germline-derived CDR1 and CDR2 are MNHEY and SVGAGI. CDR3 in amino acids: CASRAGAGTEAFF. DNA for the CDR3: TGTGCCAGCAGGGCGGGGGCAGGCACTGAAGCTTTCTTT.

This clonotype came up a few times. The V gene is TRBV11-2, the J gene TRBJ1-6; no reliable D call. Germline CDR1 SGHAT, CDR2 FQNNGV. This CDR3 comprises 15 residues. Trimming pared 2 bases from V and 1 base from J, leaving 6 bases between. The CDR3 is CASSLLGSYNSPLHF. The DNA for the CDR3 is TGTGCCAGCAGCTTACTGGGATCCTATAATTCACCCCTCCACTTT.

This clonotype was recorded at least ten times. This chain links TRBV27 with TRBJ1-4; D unclear. This CDR3 has 16 amino acids. The germline gives CDR1 MNHEY, CDR2 SMNVEV (reference sequence). V lost 3 bases and J lost 0, with 11 bases in between. The CDR3: CASSFSDDATNEKLFF. Written as DNA, the CDR3 is TGTGCCAGCAGTTTCAGCGATGATGCAACTAATGAAAAACTGTTTTTT.

This clonotype was seen at least ten times. This chain uses TRBV7-9 with TRBJ2-1; D remains ambiguous. Trimming removed 5 bases from V and 7 bases from J, with 21 bases in between. The length of the CDR3 is 16 residues. Germline V gene data show CDR1 as SEHNR and CDR2 as FQNEAQ (reference sequence). The CDR3 DNA sequence: TGTGCCAGCAGCCCCGACGGCCTGCTTAGAAGTAATGAGCAGTTCTTC. Amino acid sequence: CASSPDGLLRSNEQFF.

This clonotype is categorized as medium-sized. This chain uses TRBV13 with TRBJ1-6, with D unclear. The CDR3 is made up of 16 amino acids. CDR1 is PRHDT, CDR2 FYEKMQ, per germline (reference sequence). Trimming removed 0 bases from V and 5 bases from J, with 11 bases in between. The CDR3: CASSLGGRANNSPLHF. Written as DNA, the CDR3 is TGTGCCAGCAGCTTAGGGGGCCGGGCTAATAATTCACCCCTCCACTTT.

This clonotype is labeled as medium-sized (0.01 to 0.1%). V and J are TRBV19 and TRBJ1-1; D is ambiguous. The V and J ends lost 7 bases and 8 bases respectively, with 20 bases between them. This CDR3 is built from 14 residues. Germline loops: CDR1 LNHDA, CDR2 SQIVND (reference sequence). The CDR3 DNA is TGTGCCAGTAACTTATTACGGCCCTCGAGGGAAGCTTTCTTT. Translating it yields CASNLLRPSREAFF. Full variable domain (outside the CDR3, taken from reference TRBV19 and TRBJ1-1): DGGITQSPKYLFRKEGQNVTLSCEQNLNHDAMYWYRQDPGQGLRLIYYSQIVNDFQKGDIAEGYSVSREKKESFPLTVTSAQKNPTAFYLCASNLLRPSREAFFGQGTRLTVV.

This clonotype was counted a few times. This chain links TRBV19 with TRBJ2-7; D may correspond to TRBD1 or TRBD2 (6 bases each). Between the trimmed V and J ends, which lost 8 bases and 7 bases, there was a span of 18 bases. The length of the CDR3 is 13 residues. Germline lookup yields CDR1 LNHDA and CDR2 SQIVND (reference sequence). The CDR3 DNA reads as TGTGCCAGTTCACCGGGGGCGCCGGGTGAGCAGTACTTC. It codes for CASSPGAPGEQYF.

Notes on this clonotype: Because the CDR3's place on the DNA is in doubt, the DNA is left out and the CDR3 is given as listed by TCRdb. This chain uses TRBV15 with TRBJ1-6; TRBD1 reflects the table's D call only, with no check against the DNA. The CDR3 is 14 amino acids in total, end residues counted. Looked up from germline, CDR1 is LNHNV and CDR2 is YYDKDF (reference sequence). CDR3 region: CATSRVGQGSPHHF.

The table lists this clonotype with many counts. The chain recombines TRBV19 with TRBJ2-7; D not resolved. With 3 bases removed from V and 0 bases from J, the gap between germline ends came to 9 bases. From germline, CDR1 is LNHDA and CDR2 SQIVND (reference sequence). The CDR3 is 14 residues long. CDR3 coding DNA: TGTGCCAGTAGTATTCGTGGGGACTCCTACGAGCAGTACTTC. Its protein is CASSIRGDSYEQYF.

This clonotype is medium-sized within its sample. The chain joins TRBV13 to TRBJ2-7; D is perhaps TRBD2 (6 bases). This CDR3 has 15 amino acids. Trimming shortened V by 0 bases and J by 2 bases, and 11 bases separated the two germline ends. From germline, CDR1 is PRHDT and CDR2 FYEKMQ (reference sequence). The DNA for the CDR3 is TGTGCCAGCAGCTTAGGGGGGACTCCTGCCTACGAGCAGTACTTC. It codes for CASSLGGTPAYEQYF.